The clone carrying this TCR beta chain has a handful of counts. Its antigen is not identified. These data belong to a study of T cell repertoires in cytomegalovirus infection. Study findings and constraints: In two of eight donors, the top clonotype was HLA-C-restricted CMV-specific. The cumulative frequency of public TCR beta families identified carriers of CMV plus the relevant HLA.

TCRdb re-derived calls from the reads in MiXCR, one entry per CDR3 protein. The sample holds about 300,000 distinct CDR3 sequences, roughly a tenth seen once. The germline V gene encodes CDR1 SNHLY and CDR2 FYNNEI. The CDR3 has 14 amino acids. V was shortened by 4 bases and J by 1 base, with 8 bases between the two germline ends. The clonotype was recovered from a human donor in good health (CMV status not recorded). Some clones in this sample may be carry-over from other donors' samples. V and J are TRBV2 and TRBJ1-3, with unresolved D. The source material was PBMCs. CDR3 bases: TGTGCCAGCAGTGTAGGAGGTTCTGGAAACACCATATATTTT. Its translation: CASSVGGSGNTIYF.